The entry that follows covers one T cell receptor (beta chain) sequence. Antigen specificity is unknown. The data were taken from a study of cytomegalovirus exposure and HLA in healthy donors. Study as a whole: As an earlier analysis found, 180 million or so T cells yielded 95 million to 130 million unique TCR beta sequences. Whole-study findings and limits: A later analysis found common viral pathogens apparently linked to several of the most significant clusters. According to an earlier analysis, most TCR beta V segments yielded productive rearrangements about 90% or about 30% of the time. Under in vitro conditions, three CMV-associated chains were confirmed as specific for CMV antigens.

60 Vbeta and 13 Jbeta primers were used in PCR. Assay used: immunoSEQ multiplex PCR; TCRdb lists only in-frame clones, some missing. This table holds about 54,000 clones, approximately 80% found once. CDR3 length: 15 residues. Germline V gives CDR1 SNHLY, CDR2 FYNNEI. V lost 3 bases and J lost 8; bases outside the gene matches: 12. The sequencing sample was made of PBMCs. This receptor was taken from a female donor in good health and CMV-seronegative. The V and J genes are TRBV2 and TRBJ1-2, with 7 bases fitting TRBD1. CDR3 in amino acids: CASSDLQGKGCGYTF. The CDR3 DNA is TGTGCCAGCAGTGATTTACAGGGGAAAGGTTGCGGCTACACCTTC.